This TCR beta chain was observed in a study of shared clonotypes between healthy human individuals. Study summary: In total, the donors were two women and a few men aged 18 to 49. Study results and caveats: Non-shared clonotypes had lower generation probabilities than those shared by all four donors. Roughly 5% of naive CD4 clonotypes were common to a few donors. Despite large depth, sorted-subset datasets appeared incompletely sequenced.

This table comes from immunoSEQ multiplex PCR, and its TCRdb copy is limited to in-frame clones, with some not included. This table has 850,000 to 1,200,000 clones, under 80% appearing once. Germline V gene lookup returns CDR1 SGHNT and CDR2 YYREEE (reference sequence). The CDR3 is 18 residues long. Trimming left V 2 bases short and J 5 bases short, with 25 bases between. A remark on this clone: Antigen specificity is unknown.

V usage is TRBV5-4 and J usage is TRBJ1-2; D might be TRBD1 (6 bases). This receptor was taken from a man younger than 35 in good health. Sequenced sample: memory CD4+ T cells sorted from blood. Indicated subset: CD45RA-negative fraction. The DNA for the CDR3 is TGTGCCAGCAGCTTCAGACAGGCCCTTCACGGGGAAGCTTATGGCTACACCTTC. Protein product: CASSFRQALHGEAYGYTF.